Detailed here is one T cell receptor beta chain. Its target is not known. Germline lookup yields CDR1 SGHDN and CDR2 FVKESK. The CDR3 is 16 amino acids. Trimming took 0 bases from V and 6 from J; bases not matched to a gene: 5. The entry originates in a study of blood T cells in healthy people across ages. Findings and caveats of the study: Per million T cells, TCR beta diversity dropped roughly linearly as age increased.

The use of a sample-barcoded 5' primer and a J-beta primer mix characterized a second PCR of 7 to 11 cycles. The authors tagged each cDNA molecule using a template-switch adaptor with 12 random nucleotides. TCRdb fed the 5' RACE reads into MiXCR, producing one record per CDR3 protein. This sample yields roughly 930,000 distinct CDR3 sequences, of which 40% to 60% are seen a single time; around 15% belongs to the top ten. Researchers collected roughly 10 milliliters of peripheral blood from every single donor. The sequence was obtained from a man aged 25 to 40 in good health. The chain combines TRBV14 with TRBJ1-6; 7 positions match TRBD1. Input material: blood. CDR3 loop: CASSQDGSGGNSPLHF. As DNA, the CDR3 is TGTGCCAGCAGCCAAGATGGATCAGGGGGTAATTCACCCCTCCACTTT.